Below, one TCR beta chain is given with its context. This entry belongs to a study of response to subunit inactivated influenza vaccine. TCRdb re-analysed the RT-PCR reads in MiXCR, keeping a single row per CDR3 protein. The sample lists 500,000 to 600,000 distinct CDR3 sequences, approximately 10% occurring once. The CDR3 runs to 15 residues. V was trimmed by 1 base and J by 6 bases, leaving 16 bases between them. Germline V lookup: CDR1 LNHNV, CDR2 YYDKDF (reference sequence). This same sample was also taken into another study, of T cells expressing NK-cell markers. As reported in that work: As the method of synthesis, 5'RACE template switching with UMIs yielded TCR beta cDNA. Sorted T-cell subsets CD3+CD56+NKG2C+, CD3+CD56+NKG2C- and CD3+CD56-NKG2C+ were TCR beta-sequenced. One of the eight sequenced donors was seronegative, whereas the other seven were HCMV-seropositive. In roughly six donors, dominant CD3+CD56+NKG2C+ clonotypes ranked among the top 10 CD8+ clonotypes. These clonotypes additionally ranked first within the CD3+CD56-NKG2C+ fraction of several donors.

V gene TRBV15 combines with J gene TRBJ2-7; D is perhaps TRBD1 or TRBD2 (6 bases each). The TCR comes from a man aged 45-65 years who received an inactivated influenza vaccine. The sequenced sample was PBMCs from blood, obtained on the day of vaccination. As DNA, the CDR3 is TGTGCCACCAGCAGAGTAGGAGGGGGGATTCGCGAGCAGTACTTC. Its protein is CATSRVGGGIREQYF.